These T cell receptor beta chains were read from a single sample in a study of graft-versus-host responses after intestinal transplantation. Their antigens are not known. Method: immunoSEQ multiplex PCR; TCRdb's copy keeps in-frame clones and lacks some. The sample lists tens of thousands of clones; about 94% were seen once. This material consisted of unstimulated CD8+ T cells sorted from spleen or lymph node cells, taken before intestinal transplant. The receptor source for this set is a human donor who received an intestinal transplant. Each CDR3 is given with its conserved first and last residue. Each record gives: J gene, D gene, clone size, V gene, CDR3 protein, CDR3 DNA. The D gene is left open where the match is weak. Not every row has a clone size; where given, it reads once, few, many or a size class.

TRBJ1-2,NA,NA,TRBV9,CASSVGAERDRTNYGYTF,TGTGCCAGCAGCGTAGGGGCGGAACGAGACAGGACTAACTATGGCTACACCTTC
TRBJ2-1,NA,NA,TRBV7-9,CASSYPLGEPDYNEQFF,TGTGCCAGCAGCTACCCTTTGGGGGAGCCCGACTACAATGAGCAGTTCTTC
TRBJ2-7,NA,NA,TRBV5-6,CASSPLGYEQYF,TGTGCCAGCAGCCCGCTTGGGTACGAGCAGTACTTC
TRBJ2-1,TRBD2,NA,TRBV19,CASSIIASGANEQFF,TGTGCCAGTAGTATCATAGCTAGCGGGGCCAATGAGCAGTTCTTC
TRBJ2-6,TRBD1,NA,TRBV29-1,CSVASLTGQVRSGANVLTF,TGCAGCGTTGCATCTCTTACCGGACAGGTCCGCTCTGGGGCCAACGTCCTGACTTTC
TRBJ2-3,NA,NA,TRBV7-3,CASKSVGGDTQYF,TGTGCCAGCAAATCGGTGGGGGGCGATACGCAGTATTTT
TRBJ2-5,NA,once,TRBV4-2,CASSQDRGEETQYF,TGTGCCAGCAGCCAAGATCGAGGGGAAGAGACCCAGTACTTC
TRBJ1-5,NA,NA,TRBV16,CASSQADGNQPQHF,TGTGCCAGCAGCCAAGCGGACGGTAATCAGCCCCAGCATTTT
TRBJ2-1,NA,NA,TRBV19,CASSKGGGAPGNEQFF,TGTGCCAGTAGTAAGGGCGGAGGGGCCCCCGGCAATGAGCAGTTCTTC
TRBJ1-1,NA,NA,TRBV7-8,CASLEVGEAFF,TGTGCCAGCTTGGAGGTCGGTGAAGCTTTCTTT
TRBJ2-5,TRBD1,once,TRBV5-4,CASSLETGEETQYF,TGTGCCAGCAGCTTGGAGACAGGGGAGGAGACCCAGTACTTC
TRBJ2-7,NA,NA,TRBV6-5,CATRKVEESYEQYF,TGTGCCACCAGGAAAGTAGAGGAAAGTTACGAGCAGTACTTC
TRBJ2-7,TRBD1,NA,TRBV6-1,CATSGTGGYEQYF,TGTGCCACCTCGGGGACAGGGGGCTACGAGCAGTACTTC
TRBJ2-1,NA,NA,TRBV5-6,CASSLGQIYNEQFF,TGTGCCAGCAGCTTGGGACAAATATACAATGAGCAGTTCTTC
TRBJ2-3,TRBD1,NA,TRBV7-6,CASSLVTRQGTTDTQYF,TGTGCCAGCAGCTTAGTTACCCGACAGGGTACCACAGATACGCAGTATTTT
TRBJ2-7,NA,NA,TRBV6-5,CASSSGPEAEQYF,TGTGCCAGCAGTTCCGGACCAGAGGCCGAGCAGTACTTC
TRBJ1-1,TRBD1,NA,TRBV5-4,CASSLEGQGGTEAFF,TGTGCCAGCAGCTTGGAGGGACAGGGAGGAACTGAAGCTTTCTTT
TRBJ1-2,TRBD1,NA,TRBV27,CASSLSTGVGYGYTF,TGTGCCAGCAGTTTATCGACAGGGGTCGGCTATGGCTACACCTTC
TRBJ1-1,NA,NA,TRBV5-1,CASSLTGQNLNTEAFF,TGCGCCAGCAGCTTAACTGGACAGAATTTGAACACTGAAGCTTTCTTT
TRBJ2-3,NA,NA,TRBV28,CASRNQGTSTDTQYF,TGTGCCAGCAGGAACCAGGGCACTAGCACAGATACGCAGTATTTT
TRBJ2-5,TRBD1,NA,TRBV6-1,CASSGPTGKAFETQYF,TGTGCCAGCAGTGGCCCGACAGGGAAGGCGTTTGAGACCCAGTACTTC
TRBJ1-2,NA,NA,TRBV6-4,CASSDVSGEWLVYGYTF,TGTGCCAGCAGTGACGTTTCAGGGGAGTGGTTGGTCTATGGCTACACCTTC
TRBJ1-4,TRBD1,NA,TRBV4-1,CASSQKTGGNEKLFF,TGCGCCAGCAGCCAAAAGACAGGGGGAAATGAAAAACTGTTTTTT
TRBJ2-5,NA,NA,TRBV6-6,CASTNIPQETQYF,TGTGCCAGCACGAACATTCCTCAAGAGACCCAGTACTTC